This TCR beta chain was observed in a study of post-analysis software for immune sequencing data. At the level of the study: Several disease courses (relapsing-remitting, secondary progressive and progressive-relapsing) of multiple sclerosis were included.

CDR1 is MNHEY, CDR2 SVGAGI, per germline. Trimming stripped 6 bases from V and 0 bases from J, with 15 bases between. The CDR3 runs to 16 residues. About this clonotype: Its specificity is not known.

Findings and caveats of the study: F-measure co-clustering was strong for batch-matched samples. Controls had significantly higher normalized Chao1 diversity than multiple sclerosis patients. Comparison of patients with controls showed roughly five TRBV segments more frequent in patients, TRBV5-6, TRBV5-1 and TRBV20-1 among them.

Researchers reported that TCR beta cDNA libraries carried unique molecular identifiers. Input of about 0.9 to 10 million T cells yielded 550,000 or so cDNA molecules. TCRdb redid the calling of the PCR reads with MiXCR, one entry per CDR3 protein. The sample records about 460,000 distinct CDR3 sequences, less than 45% being singletons. The TCR comes from a girl under 18 with multiple sclerosis. Sequenced sample: blood. This chain joins TRBV6-5 and TRBJ2-1; possible D gene TRBD2, 6 bases. CDR3 residues: CASSSTGLSSYNEQFF. As DNA, the CDR3 is TGTGCCAGCAGCTCGACGGGACTCAGCTCCTACAATGAGCAGTTCTTC.